Presented here are 17 T cell receptor beta chains from one specimen sequenced in a study of T cells after posttransplantation cyclophosphamide. The method was immunoSEQ multiplex PCR; TCRdb's version includes in-frame clones alone and lacks a portion of them. Of about 36,000 clones listed, around four fifths are singletons. Busulfan-fludarabine conditioning, marrow transplant, and cyclophosphamide on days +3 and +4 were administered. The material sequenced was CD4+ T cells sorted from blood, taken about 1,900 days after a stem cell transplant with posttransplant cyclophosphamide. These receptors were taken from a female patient aged 35-55 years who received an allogeneic stem cell transplant from a related donor, was CMV-positive, and had no GVHD. A subset of T cells may come from the graft donor.

The chain uses TRBV27 and TRBJ2-3; maybe TRBD1 (5 bases). V lost 0 bases, J lost 4 bases, and 11 bases lay in between. The CDR3 extends over 15 amino acids. Per the germline V gene, CDR1 is MNHEY and CDR2 is SMNVEV (reference sequence). In DNA form, the CDR3 reads TGTGCCAGCAGTTTATCTGCCCGCAGGGCAGATACGCAGTATTTT. Amino acids: CASSLSARRADTQYF.

J is TRBJ2-5 and V is TRBV29-1; D possibly corresponds to TRBD1 (5 bases). Germline CDR1 reads SQVTM; CDR2 reads ANQGSEA. The V end lost 0 bases, the J end lost 3 bases, and 14 bases lay between the germline ends. The CDR3 runs 15 residues. As DNA, the CDR3 is TGCAGCGTTGAAGACCCCTTCGCAGGGAAAGAGACCCAGTACTTC. Residues: CSVEDPFAGKETQYF.

The chain carries TRBV11-3 and TRBJ2-3; 8 bases agree with TRBD2. The CDR3 extends over 18 amino acids. Germline CDR1 reads SGHNT; CDR2 reads YENEEA. V lost 1 base and J lost 0; bases outside the gene matches: 9. CDR3 DNA: TGTGCCAGCAGCTTAGGGAGCCTAGCGGGCTCTAGCACAGATACGCAGTATTTT. This gives the protein CASSLGSLAGSSTDTQYF. The full variable domain, in which reference TRBV11-3 and TRBJ2-3 provide the parts outside the CDR3, is EAGVVQSPRYKIIEKKQPVAFWCNPISGHNTLYWYLQNLGQGPELLIRYENEEAVDDSQLPKDRFSAERLKGVDSTLKIQPAELGDSAVYLCASSLGSLAGSSTDTQYFGPGTRLTVL.

The rearrangement uses TRBV5-4 and TRBJ2-7, with a tentative D call TRBD1 (5 bases). Germline assignment: CDR1 SGHNT and CDR2 YYREEE (reference sequence). The length of the CDR3 is 15 residues. V lost 4 bases to trimming and J lost 3 bases, with 17 bases between them. CDR3 coding DNA: TGTGCCAGCAGCACAGGTGGCCACTTGCTCTACGAGCAGTACTTC. Translated, it gives CASSTGGHLLYEQYF.

The chain combines TRBV7-2 with TRBJ2-7, with 8 bases aligning to TRBD2. Germline V gene data show CDR1 as SGHTA and CDR2 as FQGNSA. With V trimmed by 4 bases and J by 2 bases, 4 bases remained unmatched. This CDR3 spans 14 amino acids. The CDR3 region has the DNA TGTGCCAGCAGCTCCACTAGCGGTACCTACGAGCAGTACTTC. It is translated as CASSSTSGTYEQYF.

This chain connects TRBV2 to TRBJ2-7, with TRBD1 matching 8 bases. Germline V gives CDR1 SNHLY, CDR2 FYNNEI. The CDR3 runs 14 residues. J was trimmed by 6 bases and V by 6 bases; bases with no gene match: 10. CDR3 nucleotides: TGTGCCAGCAGCCCTCGGACAGGGCGAGCCGAGCAGTACTTC. This gives the protein CASSPRTGRAEQYF. Variable domain in full (rest from reference TRBV2 and TRBJ2-7): EPEVTQTPSHQVTQMGQEVILRCVPISNHLYFYWYRQILGQKVEFLVSFYNNEISEKSEIFDDQFSVERPDGSNFTLKIRSTKLEDSAMYFCASSPRTGRAEQYFGPGTRLTVT.

The V call is TRBV19, the J call TRBJ2-3; D may be TRBD1 (5 bases). Germline-derived CDR1 and CDR2 are LNHDA and SQIVND (reference sequence). CDR3 length: 15 amino acids. V shed 8 bases and J shed 0 bases, with 15 bases lying between them. CDR3: CASSPDKSSTDTQYF. CDR3 sequence (DNA): TGTGCCAGTTCCCCGGACAAGTCGAGCACAGATACGCAGTATTTT.

This clone came up once. The chain is built from TRBV2 and TRBJ1-5; 8 nucleotides agree with TRBD1. V lost 8 bases and J lost 6; bases outside the gene matches: 12. Germline lookup yields CDR1 SNHLY and CDR2 FYNNEI. CDR3 length: 15 residues. The chain's CDR3 is CASLRRQGSIQPQHF. The CDR3 nucleotides read TGTGCCAGCCTTAGAAGACAGGGGAGTATTCAGCCCCAGCATTTT.

The chain joins TRBV4-1 to TRBJ1-5; 9 bases align to TRBD1. Germline values: CDR1 MGHRA, CDR2 YSYEKL. The CDR3 sequence is 15 residues long. The junction had 7 bases not matched to a gene; V was cut back by 3 bases and J by 7 bases. CDR3 nucleotide sequence: TGCGCCAGCAGCCAGGGAGACAGGGGGGAACAGCCCCAGCATTTT. It yields the protein CASSQGDRGEQPQHF.

A single count supports this clone. The V call is TRBV5-1, the J call TRBJ1-1, with D possibly being TRBD1 (5 bases). Trimming removed 2 bases at V and 5 bases at J, with 13 bases between. CDR1 SGHRS and CDR2 YFSETQ come from the germline V gene. This CDR3 is 14 amino acids long. The CDR3 DNA follows: TGCGCCAGCAGCTTCGGCAGGGCGGGGACTGAAGCTTTCTTT. As protein: CASSFGRAGTEAFF.

The J gene is TRBJ2-6, the V gene TRBV4-1; TRBD2 matches 7 bases. The CDR3 spans 18 residues. Germline trimming cut 1 base from V and 4 bases from J; bases unmatched to any gene: 10. Germline V gene data show CDR1 as MGHRA and CDR2 as YSYEKL. The CDR3 loop reads CASSQGGRGRSGANVLTF. In DNA form, the CDR3 reads TGCGCCAGCAGCCAAGGAGGGAGGGGAAGGTCCGGGGCCAACGTCCTGACTTTC.

The rearrangement uses TRBV5-6 and TRBJ1-2; TRBD1 is a possible D gene (6 bases). V was clipped by 3 bases and J by 7 bases, with 10 bases between them. This CDR3 region has 12 residues. CDR1 SGHDT and CDR2 YYEEEE come from the germline V gene. CDR3 in amino acids: CASSSDRTGYTF. Here the CDR3 DNA reads TGTGCCAGCAGCTCTGACAGGACTGGCTACACCTTC.

The genes are TRBV4-1 and TRBJ1-2, with TRBD1 matching 7 bases. Per germline, CDR1 MGHRA and CDR2 YSYEKL. Losses at the gene ends were 1 base for V and 4 bases for J; bases not matched to a gene: 3. The CDR3 runs 14 residues. CDR3 DNA sequence: TGCGCCAGCAGCCAAGGACAGGGTTCCTATGGCTACACCTTC. Translating gives CASSQGQGSYGYTF.

This chain uses TRBV7-9 with TRBJ1-5; 10 bases agree with TRBD1. The junction had 6 bases not matched to a gene; V was cut back by 5 bases and J by 2 bases. The germline V gene has CDR1 SEHNR and CDR2 FQNEAQ (reference sequence). This CDR3 is built from 16 residues. The CDR3 loop reads CASSTGTGVGNQPQHF. The DNA for the CDR3 is TGTGCCAGCAGCACCGGGACAGGGGTTGGCAATCAGCCCCAGCATTTT.

The CDR3 nucleotides are TGCGCCAGCAGCTTGGGTGGACAGTACCATGAGCAGTTCTTC. Protein: CASSLGGQYHEQFF. This chain connects TRBV5-1 to TRBJ2-1, with D possibly TRBD1 on 6 matching bases. Germline V gene lookup returns CDR1 SGHRS and CDR2 YFSETQ. Trimming removed 0 bases from V and 8 bases from J, with 12 bases in between. This CDR3 contains 14 residues.

The chain joins TRBV7-9 to TRBJ2-3; 8 bases map to TRBD1. CDR1 and CDR2 (germline): SEHNR, FQNEAQ (reference sequence). The CDR3 has 15 amino acids. V trimming: 5 bases; J trimming: 5 bases; junction bases outside the gene matches: 9. The CDR3: CASSRDRSLRDTQYF. As DNA, the CDR3 is TGTGCCAGCAGCCGGGACAGGTCCTTGAGAGATACGCAGTATTTT.

V gene TRBV29-1 combines with J gene TRBJ1-6; the D gene is possibly TRBD1 (6 bases). CDR3 length: 14 amino acids. V was shortened by 5 bases and J by 7 bases, with 15 bases between the two germline ends. Per the germline V gene, CDR1 is SQVTM and CDR2 is ANQGSEA. Here the CDR3 DNA reads TGCAGCGTTCGAAAGGACAGCCCCAATTCACCCCTCCACTTT. Protein product: CSVRKDSPNSPLHF.